A single T cell receptor beta chain is shown here with its context. This clone was observed a handful of times. Its antigen target is currently unknown. No base quality information exists; no much larger clone differs at one position. The CDR3 has 17 amino acids, counting the end cysteine and phenylalanine. Of all the DNA, just the CDR3 is kept, 51 bases in frame from base 1. As encoded in the germline V gene (reference sequence), CDR1 is SGHNT while CDR2 is YYREEE. The V end gives up 0 bases and the J end 2 bases, leaving 5 bases in the junction not matched to a gene. This sample stems from a study of shared clonotypes between healthy human individuals (TCRdb year 2020). Broadly, across the study: The cohort comprised a couple of women and a few men aged 18 to 49 years. For each donor, CD4 naive and CD4 memory were each given three plates, CD8 naive was given two plates, and CD8 memory was given one plate. Blood TCR repertoires of about 5 healthy adults were deeply sequenced to estimate repertoire size and the extent of clonotype sharing between individuals. To increase sequencing depth and limit assay-specific biases, different laboratories used diverse techniques to prepare libraries and sequence TCR repertoires. Between about 0.9 and 8.9 billion PBMCs per donor were obtained by leukapheresis.

Using the deep immunoSEQ assay, TCR CDR3 regions were amplified from genomic DNA by multiplex PCR. Extracted genomic DNA from each cell subset was distributed evenly across all wells of several immunoSEQ 96-well plates, and each plate was treated as a replicate. For sorted subsets, 200 to 250 ng genomic DNA, equal to about 30,000 T cell genomes, was loaded into each replicate PCR. The purified libraries were quantified using a Qubit 3.0 fluorometer, sized with a Bioanalyzer 2100, and then quantified again using the KAPA Library Quantification kit. Each immunoSEQ 96-well plate was sequenced on its own single-read 150-cycle Illumina NextSeq 550 flow cell. In the paper's pipeline: The immunoSEQ output contained only junctional sequences without quality scores, so filtering could not match that applied to full-length reads. Sequences were annotated with PyIR, a Python wrapper for IgBLAST v1.9, using IMGT germline references to assign V/J genes and CDR3. Reads were filtered out if the reads had weak V/J assignments (E-value above 1e-6), no CDR3, stop codons, out-of-frame junctions, or ambiguous translated residues. V3J clonotypes were defined by identical inferred V gene, J gene, and CDR3 amino acid sequence. Percentage overlap between repertoires was calculated by dividing the number of shared unique clonotypes by the size of the smaller repertoire. Three approaches were used to assess repertoire richness: RTK rarefaction, the Chao1 estimator, and Recon v2.1 estimates of unobserved clonotypes. For all TCRbeta clonotypes obtained by the gDNA method from a few donors, generation probabilities were computed with OLGA. TCRdb stores this immuneACCESS table with in-frame sequences only. Part of the clones is absent; in the studies checked, under half of the shortfall reflects unresolved V genes, and no reason is known for the rest. The DNA was the basis for D and trimming; V, J and clone size are from that table. Counted in this sample were some 680,000 clones; around four fifths of them appeared once. Jointly, the top ten make up around 2% of the sample.

Donors were healthy HIV-negative adults with no recently reported acute infections or vaccinations. Every donor was a Caucasian adult residing in Nashville, Tennessee, USA. CD4+ T cells were enriched through magnetic negative selection, after which naive cells were positively selected on CD45RA and the remaining negative fraction served as the memory subset. Blood was collected by leukapheresis, and PBMCs were isolated by Ficoll-Histopaque density gradient centrifugation and then cryopreserved in liquid nitrogen vapor phase. Analytical flow cytometry was used to check the purity and quantity of each magnetically sorted T cell population. Genomic DNA was isolated from each sorted fraction and quantified by UV absorbance on a Nanodrop 2000c. Results the study describes overall, beyond this receptor: Compared with non-shared clonotypes, clonotypes shared by all four sorted-subset donors had higher generation probabilities. The small number of donors limited the genetic and exposure-history diversity represented. Incomplete sequencing was indicated by rarefaction of sorted-subset datasets, despite the large sequencing depth. Naive subsets generally had larger estimated clonotype richness than memory subsets did. Sampling was limited to blood, and TCR repertoires in tissue likely differ from TCR repertoires in blood. Sharing across a few donors was observed for approximately 4.6% of naive CD4, about 3.2% of naive CD8, over 2% of memory CD4, and around 0.42% of memory CD8 clonotypes. Pairwise subsampling led to the expectation that sequencing depth would affect the degree of clonotype sharing among donors.

The chain uses TRBV5-4 and TRBJ2-5, and 12 bases in between align with TRBD2. The origin of this receptor is a woman aged 30 to 39 in good health. The sample comprised memory CD4+ T cells sorted from blood. The sample's cell subset or site, from its label and the paper: CD45RA-negative fraction. The CDR3 has the sequence CASSLASSGRAQETQYF. The DNA reads TGTGCCAGCAGCTTGGCCTCTAGCGGGAGGGCTCAAGAGACCCAGTACTTC.